The 29 T cell receptor beta chains given below trace back to one sample, sequenced in a study of OX40 agonist ivuxolimab in advanced cancers. Library construction relied on the immunoSEQ multiplex PCR assay. TCRdb holds this immuneACCESS table with in-frame rearrangements only. Some clones are missing; in checked studies, unresolved V genes explain under half, and the rest has no known cause. The table for this sample lists 100,000 or so clones; roughly 94% of them were counted only once. The leading ten clones occupy around 0.18% of the sample. The sample consisted of CD4+ or CD8+ T cells sorted from blood, taken in a trial of the OX40 agonist ivuxolimab. The receptors come from an adult with an advanced solid tumor such as melanoma, head and neck, liver or kidney cancer.

The chain combines TRBV5-4 with TRBJ2-7, with 7 bases lining up with TRBD1. The V and J ends lost 4 bases and 10 bases, in that order; junction bases with no gene match: 11. The CDR3 is made up of 13 amino acids. CDR1 is SGHNT, CDR2 YYREEE, per germline (reference sequence). The chain's CDR3 is CASSLTGTAPQYF. CDR3 nucleotides: TGTGCCAGCAGCCTTACCGGGACAGCCCCACAGTACTTC.

The rearrangement links TRBV28 to TRBJ2-7; D remains unclear. Trimming left V 6 bases short and J 0 bases short, with 15 bases between. The CDR3 is 15 residues long. Germline CDR1 and CDR2: MDHEN and SYDVKM. This CDR3 reads CASRSEWTDSYEQYF. Written as DNA, the CDR3 is TGTGCCAGCAGATCAGAATGGACCGACTCCTACGAGCAGTACTTC.

The V gene is TRBV23-1, the J gene TRBJ1-5, with a possible D match to TRBD1 (5 bases). TRBV23-1 is given ORF status, its function remaining uncertain. V lost 0 bases and J lost 4, with 19 bases in between. This CDR3 comprises 18 residues. In DNA, the CDR3 is TGCGCCAGCAGTCAATCTGACGAGAAGACAGTCGCTAATCAGCCCCAGCATTTT. Translated: CASSQSDEKTVANQPQHF.

This sequence joins TRBV28 and TRBJ1-2; 7 positions agree with TRBD1. The germline CDR1 and CDR2 sequences are MDHEN and SYDVKM. V was pared by 6 bases and J by 8 bases, with 18 bases of the junction left unmatched. The CDR3 extends over 16 amino acids. This chain's CDR3 is CASSQMTGRGLEGYTF. CDR3 in DNA: TGTGCCAGCAGCCAAATGACAGGGAGAGGGCTTGAGGGCTACACCTTC.

This sequence joins TRBV7-5 and TRBJ2-5; the table's D call TRBD1 went unverified against the DNA. TRBV7-5 is a listed pseudogene. CDR3 length: 15 amino acids. The CDR3 bases are TGTGCCAGAAGCTTCGGACAGGGCCCCCAAGAGACCCAGTACTTC. This sequence encodes CARSFGQGPQETQYF.

The chain links TRBV5-6 to TRBJ2-1, with 9 nucleotides matching TRBD2. This CDR3 has 15 residues. With 4 bases clipped from V and 6 bases from J, the junction kept 8 bases outside the gene matches. The germline V gene encodes CDR1 SGHDT and CDR2 YYEEEE. The chain's CDR3 is CASSPGVAGVNEQFF. CDR3 nucleotide sequence: TGTGCCAGCAGCCCCGGGGTAGCGGGAGTCAATGAGCAGTTCTTC.

This chain connects TRBV7-2 to TRBJ2-5; possible D gene TRBD2, 5 bases. The J call is uncertain, as TRBJ2-7 better fits the DNA end. Germline CDR1 SGHTA, CDR2 FQGNSA. The CDR3 spans 14 residues. This chain's CDR3 is CASSPREGSYEQYF. The CDR3 nucleotides are TGTGCCAGCAGCCCTCGAGAGGGATCCTACGAGCAGTACTTC.

The chain recombines TRBV18 with TRBJ1-2; 8 positions match TRBD1. Per germline, CDR1 KGHSH and CDR2 LQKENI. This CDR3 region has 13 residues. J lost 8 bases, V lost 4 bases, and 6 bases had no gene match. The CDR3 DNA reads TGTGCCAGCTCACTACAGGGGGACAACGGCTACACCTTC. As protein: CASSLQGDNGYTF.

The chain employs TRBV7-6 and TRBJ2-1, with TRBD2 matching 7 bases. Germline V gene sequence: CDR1 SGHVS, CDR2 FNYEAQ. The CDR3 length is 16 residues. The V and J ends lost 6 bases and 9 bases, in that order; junction bases with no gene match: 17. CDR3 region: CASSHPGGGTRGEQFF. The DNA for the CDR3 is TGTGCCAGCAGTCACCCTGGGGGGGGAACCCGGGGTGAGCAGTTCTTC.

This clone is a singleton in its sample. The rearrangement joins TRBV7-9 to TRBJ2-7, with D tentatively TRBD1 (7 bases). The CDR3 spans 12 residues. The ends were cut back, 10 bases at V and 3 bases at J, with 13 bases in the middle. Germline CDR1 reads SEHNR; CDR2 reads FQNEAQ (reference sequence). The CDR3: CATGRGVYEQYF. The CDR3 DNA reads TGTGCCACTGGCAGGGGGGTCTACGAGCAGTACTTC. Full variable domain (remainder filled in from reference TRBV7-9 and TRBJ2-7): DTGVSQNPRHKITKRGQNVTFRCDPISEHNRLYWYRQTLGQGPEFLTYFQNEAQLEKSRLLSDRFSAERPKGSFSTLEIQRTEQGDSAMYLCATGRGVYEQYFGPGTRLTVT.

This chain joins TRBV5-1 and TRBJ1-2, with a weak D call TRBD1 (5 bases). The CDR3 is 14 residues long. Germline V lookup: CDR1 SGHRS, CDR2 YFSETQ. Trimming removed 0 bases from V and 4 bases from J, with 10 bases in between. The CDR3 DNA reads as TGCGCCAGCAGCTTGGGAGGGGACCTCTATGGCTACACCTTC. Translation: CASSLGGDLYGYTF. Complete variable domain (other parts from reference TRBV5-1 and TRBJ1-2): KAGVTQTPRYLIKTRGQQVTLSCSPISGHRSVSWYQQTPGQGLQFLFEYFSETQRNKGNFPGRFSGRQFSNSRSEMNVSTLELGDSALYLCASSLGGDLYGYTFGSGTRLTVV.

The V and J genes are TRBV18 and TRBJ2-7; the match to TRBD1 covers 7 bases. Germline loops: CDR1 KGHSH, CDR2 LQKENI. The CDR3 has 14 amino acids. V shed 6 bases, J shed 0 bases, and the junction held 5 bases outside the gene matches. This CDR3 reads CASSGQESSYEQYF. CDR3 bases: TGTGCCAGCTCCGGACAGGAAAGCTCCTACGAGCAGTACTTC. The whole variable domain, filled in from reference TRBV18 and TRBJ2-7, reads NAGVMQNPRHLVRRRGQEARLRCSPMKGHSHVYWYRQLPEEGLKFMVYLQKENIIDESGMPKERFSAEFPKEGPSILRIQQVVRGDSAAYFCASSGQESSYEQYFGPGTRLTVT.

This rearrangement joins TRBV19 to TRBJ1-1; perhaps TRBD1 as D (5 bases). CDR3 length: 18 amino acids. The V gene lost 8 bases and the J gene lost 6 bases, with 31 bases spanning the gap. CDR1 LNHDA and CDR2 SQIVND come from the germline V gene (reference sequence). As DNA, the CDR3 is TGTGCCAGTGACGACCTTGGACGGGGGGGGATGACGGACTCTGAAGCTTTCTTT. Amino acids: CASDDLGRGGMTDSEAFF.

This sequence joins TRBV7-2 and TRBJ2-2; 9 bases agree with TRBD1. The CDR3 has 15 residues. V was clipped by 5 bases and J by 4 bases; unmatched bases: 5. CDR1 and CDR2 (germline): SGHTA, FQGNSA. The CDR3 sequence is CASSAGQGGTGELFF. CDR3 DNA: TGTGCCAGCAGCGCGGGACAGGGAGGCACCGGGGAGCTGTTTTTT.

The chain joins TRBV4-3 to TRBJ1-2; D remains ambiguous. CDR1 LGHNA and CDR2 YSLEER come from the germline V gene. The ends were cut back, 4 bases at V and 2 bases at J, with 11 bases in the middle. This CDR3 has 14 residues. The CDR3 here is CASSRDILNYGYTF. The CDR3 nucleotides read TGCGCCAGCAGCCGCGATATTTTAAACTATGGCTACACCTTC.

This chain joins TRBV9 and TRBJ1-1; D uncertain. The CDR3 is made up of 15 amino acids. With 0 bases removed from V and 1 base from J, the gap between germline ends came to 10 bases. CDR1 SGDLS and CDR2 YYNGEE come from the germline V gene. The CDR3 spells CASSVDLRENTEAFF. CDR3 coding DNA: TGTGCCAGCAGCGTAGATCTGAGGGAGAACACTGAAGCTTTCTTT.

CDR3 region: CASKPVKQPQHF. The CDR3 nucleotides read TGTGCCAGCAAGCCAGTAAAGCAGCCCCAGCATTTT. This chain links TRBV11-3 with TRBJ1-5; D is unclear. The CDR3 is 12 amino acids. The V end lost 7 bases, the J end lost 7 bases, and 11 bases lay between the germline ends. Germline V gene data show CDR1 as SGHNT and CDR2 as YENEEA.

This chain connects TRBV6-1 to TRBJ1-5, with 8 positions matching TRBD1. The length of the CDR3 is 15 residues. Germline values: CDR1 MNHNS, CDR2 SASEGT. V lost 6 bases to trimming and J lost 6 bases; unmatched junction nucleotides: 10. DNA of the CDR3: TGTGCCAGCAGACCATGGGGACAGGTTGTTCAGCCCCAGCATTTT. It translates to CASRPWGQVVQPQHF.

CDR3 region: CASSLKRLSTDTQYF. CDR3 nucleotide sequence: TGTGCCAGCAGCTTGAAACGACTGAGCACAGATACGCAGTATTTT. V gene TRBV5-6 combines with J gene TRBJ2-3, with D unresolved. Per the germline V gene, CDR1 is SGHDT and CDR2 is YYEEEE. CDR3 length equals 15 residues. The V end lost 1 base, the J end lost 0 bases, and 9 bases lay between the germline ends.

This chain links TRBV5-1 with TRBJ2-7; no reliable D call. The CDR3 is 13 amino acids. The germline gives CDR1 SGHRS, CDR2 YFSETQ. V lost 7 bases, J lost 3 bases, and 14 bases lay in between. The CDR3 DNA follows: TGCGCCAGCGGAGAACCCGGCAACTACGAGCAGTACTTC. It translates to CASGEPGNYEQYF. The variable domain in full, completed from reference TRBV5-1 and TRBJ2-7, reads KAGVTQTPRYLIKTRGQQVTLSCSPISGHRSVSWYQQTPGQGLQFLFEYFSETQRNKGNFPGRFSGRQFSNSRSEMNVSTLELGDSALYLCASGEPGNYEQYFGPGTRLTVT.

In this sample, this clone turned up once. J is TRBJ1-2 and V is TRBV7-6; D is unresolved. This CDR3 spans 16 amino acids. Germline CDR1 and CDR2: SGHVS and FNYEAQ. The ends were cut back, 5 bases at V and 4 bases at J, with 20 bases in the middle. CDR3 sequence: CASSPGIPPSTYGYTF. The CDR3 nucleotides are TGTGCCAGCAGCCCCGGTATTCCCCCCTCTACCTATGGCTACACCTTC.

The chain carries TRBV19 and TRBJ2-2; possibly TRBD1 for D (5 bases). Germline V gene data show CDR1 as LNHDA and CDR2 as SQIVND (reference sequence). The CDR3 runs 15 residues. Between the trimmed V and J ends, which lost 5 bases and 3 bases, there was a span of 13 bases. The CDR3 region is CASSSLTGYTGELFF. In DNA form, the CDR3 reads TGTGCCAGTAGTTCCCTTACAGGTTACACCGGGGAGCTGTTTTTT.

The rearrangement joins TRBV27 to TRBJ2-3; D is perhaps TRBD2 (7 bases). This CDR3 has 16 residues. V lost 6 bases to trimming and J lost 5 bases, with 21 bases between them. The germline V gene has CDR1 MNHEY and CDR2 SMNVEV (reference sequence). CDR3 protein: CASSLPQIGGQDTQYF. In DNA, the CDR3 is TGTGCCAGCAGCCTTCCCCAGATCGGGGGGCAAGATACGCAGTATTTT.

The chain links TRBV12-5 to TRBJ2-7, with D perhaps TRBD2 (6 bases). Germline V gene sequence: CDR1 LGHNT, CDR2 FRNRAP. The CDR3 totals 16 residues. Between the trimmed V and J ends, which lost 1 base and 0 bases, there was a span of 13 bases. The CDR3 loop reads CASGLGRRGSSYEQYF. The CDR3 coding sequence is TGTGCTAGTGGTTTGGGGAGGAGGGGCAGCTCCTACGAGCAGTACTTC.

The chain has TRBV9 and TRBJ1-1, with no clear D. The germline CDR1 and CDR2 sequences are SGDLS and YYNGEE. With 0 bases removed from V and 8 bases from J, the gap between germline ends came to 11 bases. This CDR3 contains 13 residues. In DNA, the CDR3 is TGTGCCAGCAGCGTAGGGCCACAAAGGGAAGCTTTCTTT. It translates to CASSVGPQREAFF.

V usage is TRBV27 and J usage is TRBJ2-3; TRBD1 aligns across 8 bases. The length of the CDR3 is 15 residues. V lost 2 bases and J lost 1; bases outside the gene matches: 2. Germline values: CDR1 MNHEY, CDR2 SMNVEV (reference sequence). The CDR3 bases are TGTGCCAGCAGTTTAACGGGACAGGGCACAGATACGCAGTATTTT. This translates into CASSLTGQGTDTQYF.

The chain is built from TRBV7-8 and TRBJ1-1; D ambiguous. Per the germline V gene, CDR1 is SGHVS and CDR2 is FQNEAQ. This CDR3 region has 14 residues. Trimming left V 5 bases short and J 1 base short, with 11 bases between. The CDR3 DNA reads TGTGCCAGCAGCGACCGTCACAGGAACACTGAAGCTTTCTTT. Translation: CASSDRHRNTEAFF.

This chain uses TRBV28 with TRBJ1-1; D is unclear. The CDR3 extends over 13 amino acids. Trimming shortened V by 5 bases and J by 1 base, and 8 bases separated the two germline ends. Germline-derived CDR1 and CDR2 are MDHEN and SYDVKM. CDR3 sequence (DNA): TGTGCCAGCAGTACCCCGAGGAACACTGAAGCTTTCTTT. Residues: CASSTPRNTEAFF.

This chain connects TRBV7-2 to TRBJ2-7; weak D call: TRBD2 (5 bases). The V gene lost 5 bases and the J gene lost 1 base, with 12 bases spanning the gap. This CDR3 is built from 14 residues. The germline CDR1 and CDR2 sequences are SGHTA and FQGNSA. The CDR3 sequence is CASSPGGSSYEQYF. In DNA form, the CDR3 reads TGTGCCAGCAGCCCCGGAGGCAGTTCCTACGAGCAGTACTTC.